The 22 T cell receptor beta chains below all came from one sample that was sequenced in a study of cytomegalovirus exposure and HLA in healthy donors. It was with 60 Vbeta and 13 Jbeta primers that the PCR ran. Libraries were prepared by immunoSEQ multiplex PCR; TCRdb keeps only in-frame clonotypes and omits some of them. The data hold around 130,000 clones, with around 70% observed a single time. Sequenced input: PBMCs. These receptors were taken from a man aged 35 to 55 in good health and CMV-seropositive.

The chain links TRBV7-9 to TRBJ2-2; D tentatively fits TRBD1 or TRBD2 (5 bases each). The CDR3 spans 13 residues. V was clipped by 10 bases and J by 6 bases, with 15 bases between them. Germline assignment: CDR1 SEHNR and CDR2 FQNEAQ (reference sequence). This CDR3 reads CANRRGSAGELFF. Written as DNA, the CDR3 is TGTGCCAACAGGAGAGGTAGCGCCGGGGAGCTGTTTTTT.

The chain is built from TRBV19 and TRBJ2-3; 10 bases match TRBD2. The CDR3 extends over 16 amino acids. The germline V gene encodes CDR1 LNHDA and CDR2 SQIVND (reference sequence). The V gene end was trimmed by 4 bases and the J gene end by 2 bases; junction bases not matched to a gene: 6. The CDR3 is CASSTWTSGNTDTQYF. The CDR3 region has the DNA TGTGCCAGTAGTACTTGGACTAGCGGAAACACAGATACGCAGTATTTT.

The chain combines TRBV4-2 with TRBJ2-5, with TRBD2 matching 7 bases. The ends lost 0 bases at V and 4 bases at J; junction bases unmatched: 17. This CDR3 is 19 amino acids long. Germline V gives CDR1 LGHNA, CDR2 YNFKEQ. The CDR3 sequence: CASSQDSDLGEGRPETQYF. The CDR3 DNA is TGTGCCAGCAGCCAAGATTCTGATTTGGGGGAGGGTCGGCCAGAGACCCAGTACTTC.

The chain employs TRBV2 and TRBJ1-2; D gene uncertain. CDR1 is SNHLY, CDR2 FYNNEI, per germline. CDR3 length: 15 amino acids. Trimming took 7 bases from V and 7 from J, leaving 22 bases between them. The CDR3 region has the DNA TGTGCCAGCACCCTAGACCCGGGCTTTGGGAGTGGCTACACCTTC. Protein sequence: CASTLDPGFGSGYTF.

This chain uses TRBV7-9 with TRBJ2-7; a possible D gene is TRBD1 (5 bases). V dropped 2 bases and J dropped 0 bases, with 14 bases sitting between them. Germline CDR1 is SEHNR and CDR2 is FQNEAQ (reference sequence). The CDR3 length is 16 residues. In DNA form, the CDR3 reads TGTGCCAGCAGCTTAAGTTTAGGGGTGGTCTCCTACGAGCAGTACTTC. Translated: CASSLSLGVVSYEQYF.

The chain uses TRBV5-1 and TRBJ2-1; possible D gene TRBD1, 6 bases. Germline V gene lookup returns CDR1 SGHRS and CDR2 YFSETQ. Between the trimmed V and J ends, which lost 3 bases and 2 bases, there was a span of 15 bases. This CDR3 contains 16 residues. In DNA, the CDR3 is TGCGCCAGCAGCTCAGGCAACAGGGTAGCCTACAATGAGCAGTTCTTC. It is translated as CASSSGNRVAYNEQFF.

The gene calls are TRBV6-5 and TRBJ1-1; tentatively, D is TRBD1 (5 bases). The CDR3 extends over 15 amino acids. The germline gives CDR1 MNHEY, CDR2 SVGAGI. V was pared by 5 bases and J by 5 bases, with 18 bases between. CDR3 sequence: CASSPQGGVRTEAFF. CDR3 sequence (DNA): TGTGCCAGCAGTCCGCAGGGAGGGGTGAGGACTGAAGCTTTCTTT.

DNA of the CDR3: TGTGCCAGCACCCCCTCCCCCGGGCAGGGTATGAACACTGAAGCTTTCTTT. Translating gives CASTPSPGQGMNTEAFF. The V gene is TRBV28, the J gene TRBJ1-1, with a possible D match to TRBD1 (5 bases). The CDR3 has 17 residues. Germline lookup yields CDR1 MDHEN and CDR2 SYDVKM. The germline V and J ends were trimmed by 7 bases and 0 bases, with 21 bases remaining between them.

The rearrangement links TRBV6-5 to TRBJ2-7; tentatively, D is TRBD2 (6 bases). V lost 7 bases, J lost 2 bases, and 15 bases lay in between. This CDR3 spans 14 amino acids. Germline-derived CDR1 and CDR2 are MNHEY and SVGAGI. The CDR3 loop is CASMRTEGPYEQYF. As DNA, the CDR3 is TGTGCCAGCATGCGGACGGAGGGACCCTACGAGCAGTACTTC.

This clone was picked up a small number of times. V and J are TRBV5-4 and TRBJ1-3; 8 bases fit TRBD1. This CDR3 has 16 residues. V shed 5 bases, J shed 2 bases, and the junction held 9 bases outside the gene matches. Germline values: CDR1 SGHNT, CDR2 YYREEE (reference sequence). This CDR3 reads CASSSTDRGTGNTIYF. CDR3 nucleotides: TGTGCCAGCAGTTCTACTGACAGGGGAACTGGAAACACCATATATTTT.

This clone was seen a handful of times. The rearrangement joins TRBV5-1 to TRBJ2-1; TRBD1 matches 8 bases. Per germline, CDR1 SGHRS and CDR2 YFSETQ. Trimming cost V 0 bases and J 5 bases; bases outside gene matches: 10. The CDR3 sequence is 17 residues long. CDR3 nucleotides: TGCGCCAGCAGCTTGGCTGACAGGGGCTATGGCAACAATGAGCAGTTCTTC. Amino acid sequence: CASSLADRGYGNNEQFF.

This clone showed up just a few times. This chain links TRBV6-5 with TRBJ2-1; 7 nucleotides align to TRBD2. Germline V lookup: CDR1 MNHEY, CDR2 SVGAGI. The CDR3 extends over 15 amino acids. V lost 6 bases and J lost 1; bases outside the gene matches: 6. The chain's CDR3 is CASRGGSLSYNEQFF. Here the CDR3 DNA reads TGTGCCAGCAGGGGGGGGTCCCTATCCTACAATGAGCAGTTCTTC.

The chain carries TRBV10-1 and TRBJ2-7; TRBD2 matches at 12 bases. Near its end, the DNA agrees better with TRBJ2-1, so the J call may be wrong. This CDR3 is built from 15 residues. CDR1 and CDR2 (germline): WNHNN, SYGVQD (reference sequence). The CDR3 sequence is CASSDPGTSGLLQFF. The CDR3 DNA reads TGCGCCAGCAGTGACCCCGGGACTAGCGGGCTGTTGCAGTTCTTC.

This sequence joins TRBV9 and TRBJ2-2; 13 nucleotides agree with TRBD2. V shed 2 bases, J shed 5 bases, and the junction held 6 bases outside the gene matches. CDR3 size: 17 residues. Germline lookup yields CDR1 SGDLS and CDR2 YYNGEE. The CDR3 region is CASSVGLAGARTGELFF. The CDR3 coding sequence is TGTGCCAGCAGCGTCGGACTAGCGGGAGCAAGGACCGGGGAGCTGTTTTTT.

CDR3 nucleotides: TGTGCCAGCAGTGACCTCGTCCCAGATACGCAGTATTTT. As protein: CASSDLVPDTQYF. The chain recombines TRBV6-1 with TRBJ2-3; D is ambiguous. The CDR3 length is 13 residues. In germline, CDR1 is MNHNS, CDR2 SASEGT. V was shortened by 3 bases and J by 4 bases, with 8 bases between the two germline ends.

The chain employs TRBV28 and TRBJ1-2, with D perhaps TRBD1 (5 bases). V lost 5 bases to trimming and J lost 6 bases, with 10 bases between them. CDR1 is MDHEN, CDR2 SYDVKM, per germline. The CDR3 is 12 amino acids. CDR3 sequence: CASSTDNHGYTF. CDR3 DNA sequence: TGTGCCAGCAGTACGGACAACCATGGCTACACCTTC.

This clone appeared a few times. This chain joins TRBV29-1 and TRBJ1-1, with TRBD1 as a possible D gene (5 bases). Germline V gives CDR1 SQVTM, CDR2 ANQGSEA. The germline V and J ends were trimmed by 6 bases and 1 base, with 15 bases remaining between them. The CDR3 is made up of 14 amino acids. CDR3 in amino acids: CSVHGGGGNTEAFF. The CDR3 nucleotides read TGCAGCGTCCATGGGGGGGGTGGGAACACTGAAGCTTTCTTT.

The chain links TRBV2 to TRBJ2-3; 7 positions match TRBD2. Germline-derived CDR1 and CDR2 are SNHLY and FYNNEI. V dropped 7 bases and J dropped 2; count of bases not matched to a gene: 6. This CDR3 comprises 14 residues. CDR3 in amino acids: CASILGTTTDTQYF. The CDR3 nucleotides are TGTGCCAGCATTCTCGGGACTACCACAGATACGCAGTATTTT.

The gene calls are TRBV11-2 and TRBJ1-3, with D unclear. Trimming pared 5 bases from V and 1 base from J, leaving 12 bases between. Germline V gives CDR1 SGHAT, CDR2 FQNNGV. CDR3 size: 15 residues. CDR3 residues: CASSPQAISGNTIYF. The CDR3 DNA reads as TGTGCCAGCAGCCCCCAGGCGATATCTGGAAACACCATATATTTT.

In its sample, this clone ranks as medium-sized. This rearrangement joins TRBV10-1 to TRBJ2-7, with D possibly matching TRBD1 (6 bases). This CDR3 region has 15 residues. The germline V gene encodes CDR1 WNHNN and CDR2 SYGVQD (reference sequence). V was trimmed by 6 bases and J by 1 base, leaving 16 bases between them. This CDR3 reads CASSSGDARSYEQYF. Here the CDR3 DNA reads TGCGCCAGCAGCTCAGGGGACGCACGGTCCTACGAGCAGTACTTC.

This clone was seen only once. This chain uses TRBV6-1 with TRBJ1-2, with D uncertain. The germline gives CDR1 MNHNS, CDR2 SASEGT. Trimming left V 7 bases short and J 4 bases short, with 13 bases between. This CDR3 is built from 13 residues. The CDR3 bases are TGTGCCAGCACCCTAGCGACAAGCTATGGCTACACCTTC. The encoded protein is CASTLATSYGYTF.

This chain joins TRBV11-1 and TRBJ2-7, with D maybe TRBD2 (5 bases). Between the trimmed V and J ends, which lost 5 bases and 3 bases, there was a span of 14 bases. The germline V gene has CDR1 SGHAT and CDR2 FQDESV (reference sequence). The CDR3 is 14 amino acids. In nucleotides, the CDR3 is TGTGCCAGCAGCCCCGGGAACTTGGACTACGAGCAGTACTTC. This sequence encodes CASSPGNLDYEQYF.